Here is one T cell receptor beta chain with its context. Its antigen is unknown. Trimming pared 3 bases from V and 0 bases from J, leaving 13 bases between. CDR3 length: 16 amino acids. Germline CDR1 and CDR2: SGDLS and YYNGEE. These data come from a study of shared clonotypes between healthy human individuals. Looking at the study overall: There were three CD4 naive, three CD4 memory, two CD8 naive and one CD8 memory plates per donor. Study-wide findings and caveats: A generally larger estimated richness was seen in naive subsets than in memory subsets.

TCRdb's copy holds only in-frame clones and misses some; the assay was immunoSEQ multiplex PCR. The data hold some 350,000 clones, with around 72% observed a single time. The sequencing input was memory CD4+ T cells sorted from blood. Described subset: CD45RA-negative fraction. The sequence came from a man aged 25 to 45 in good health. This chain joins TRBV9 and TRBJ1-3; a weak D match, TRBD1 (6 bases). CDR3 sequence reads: CASSDTGLSSGNTIYF. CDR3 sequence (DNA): TGTGCCAGCAGCGATACAGGGCTAAGCTCTGGAAACACCATATATTTT.